A selection of T cell receptor beta chains follows, all from one sample in a study of control samples from healthy donors and cancer patients. Sequencing used immunoSEQ multiplex PCR; TCRdb keeps in-frame clones, though not all of them. The sample consists of 65,000 to 75,000 clones, roughly 87% of them appearing once. Material: blood. Receptors were obtained from a woman in her forties or fifties in good health. CDR3s include the opening cysteine and the closing phenylalanine or tryptophan. A D gene is named only where the DNA matches it firmly. Expanded clones get a size class; other rows say once, few or many, or leave the size out.

V gene	clone size	J gene	D gene	CDR3 protein	CDR3 DNA
TRBV4-1	once	TRBJ2-2	TRBD2	CASSQRTSGTYANTGELFF	TGCGCCAGCAGCCAGAGGACTAGCGGGACTTACGCGAACACCGGGGAGCTGTTTTTT
TRBV6-6	NA	TRBJ2-1	NA	CASSYGTPSGEQFF	TGTGCCAGCAGTTACGGGACCCCGTCGGGTGAGCAGTTCTTC
TRBV7-2	NA	TRBJ2-7	NA	CASSLVASSYEQYF	TGTGCCAGCAGCTTAGTGGCAAGCTCCTACGAGCAGTACTTC
TRBV19	NA	TRBJ1-3	NA	CASSITVSGNTIYF	TGTGCCAGTAGTATTACAGTCTCTGGAAACACCATATATTTT
TRBV28	NA	TRBJ2-1	TRBD2	CASSPLLAGVDNEQFF	TGTGCCAGCAGCCCCCTACTAGCGGGAGTCGACAATGAGCAGTTCTTC
TRBV30	NA	TRBJ1-2	NA	CAWSVWAKYGYTF	TGTGCCTGGAGTGTATGGGCCAAGTATGGCTACACCTTC
TRBV6-5	NA	TRBJ1-3	TRBD1	CASSPKTGTGNTIYF	TGTGCCAGCAGCCCGAAGACAGGGACTGGAAACACCATATATTTT
TRBV7-9	NA	TRBJ2-7	NA	CASSLSGRGEQYF	TGTGCCAGCAGCTTATCGGGCCGTGGCGAGCAGTACTTC
TRBV2	NA	TRBJ2-1	TRBD2	CASRPGLASLDEQFF	TGTGCCAGCAGACCGGGACTAGCGTCCTTAGATGAGCAGTTCTTC
TRBV4-2	NA	TRBJ1-5	NA	CASSPYGGANQPQHF	TGTGCCAGCAGCCCCTATGGGGGGGCCAATCAGCCCCAGCATTTT
TRBV2	NA	TRBJ2-7	NA	CASSLTSFEQYF	TGTGCCAGCAGCTTGACTAGTTTCGAGCAGTACTTC
TRBV9	NA	TRBJ1-1	NA	CASSVTEINTEAFF	TGTGCCAGCAGCGTAACTGAGATAAACACTGAAGCTTTCTTT
TRBV18	NA	TRBJ2-7	NA	CASSREQGWYEQYF	TGTGCCAGCTCACGGGAACAGGGATGGTACGAGCAGTACTTC
TRBV24-1	NA	TRBJ2-1	NA	CATSDLGTRSYNEQFF	TGTGCCACCAGTGATTTAGGGACCCGCTCCTACAATGAGCAGTTCTTC
TRBV9	NA	TRBJ1-4	NA	CASSVGAKVLNEKLFF	TGTGCCAGCAGCGTCGGTGCTAAAGTCCTTAATGAAAAACTGTTTTTT
TRBV12-2	NA	TRBJ1-3	NA	CASRCRRDSGNTIYF	TGTGCAAGTCGCTGCCGAAGGGACAGTGGAAACACCATATATTTT
TRBV5-5	once	TRBJ2-1	NA	CASSLGRSGVNEQFF	TGTGCCAGCAGCTTGGGTCGATCAGGGGTCAATGAGCAGTTCTTC
TRBV6-1	few	TRBJ2-2	TRBD1	CASSGQGALLTGELFF	TGTGCCAGCAGTGGGCAGGGGGCGTTGTTGACCGGGGAGCTGTTTTTT
TRBV28	NA	TRBJ1-2	TRBD1	CASVSSGTGGYGYTF	TGTGCCAGCGTGTCCTCCGGGACAGGGGGTTATGGCTACACCTTC
TRBV5-1	NA	TRBJ2-7	NA	CASSRRLVHRGDGSEQYF	TGCGCCAGCAGCCGTAGACTAGTTCATCGAGGAGACGGCTCTGAGCAGTACTTC
TRBV5-1	NA	TRBJ2-5	TRBD1	CASSFGTGWETQYF	TGCGCCAGCAGCTTTGGGACAGGGTGGGAGACCCAGTACTTC
TRBV6-1	NA	TRBJ1-5	NA	CASREGINQPQHF	TGTGCCAGCAGAGAAGGGATTAATCAGCCCCAGCATTTT
TRBV28	NA	TRBJ1-5	NA	CASSFDRNQPQHF	TGTGCCAGCAGTTTCGACAGAAATCAGCCCCAGCATTTT
TRBV21-1	NA	TRBJ2-1	NA	CASSKCSGRVPHYNEQFF	TGTGCCAGCAGCAAATGTAGCGGGAGGGTGCCACACTACAATGAGCAGTTCTTC
TRBV18	NA	TRBJ2-4	NA	CASSPRGGLAAKNIQYF	TGTGCCAGCTCCCCGAGGGGGGGGCTAGCGGCCAAAAACATTCAGTACTTC
TRBV6-4	NA	TRBJ2-3	NA	CASSDPIPEVDTQYF	TGTGCCAGCAGTGACCCGATTCCCGAGGTAGATACGCAGTATTTT
TRBV4-2	NA	TRBJ2-7	NA	CASSQEATLEQYF	TGTGCCAGCAGCCAAGAGGCCACCCTCGAGCAGTACTTC
TRBV13	once	TRBJ2-2	TRBD2	CASSAVAGGTQFANTGELFF	TGTGCCAGCAGCGCCGTAGCGGGAGGGACTCAGTTCGCGAACACCGGGGAGCTGTTTTTT
TRBV28	NA	TRBJ1-1	NA	CASSLMANTEAFF	TGTGCCAGCAGTTTGATGGCGAACACTGAAGCTTTCTTT
TRBV29-1	NA	TRBJ1-1	NA	CSVVLLNTEAFF	TGCAGCGTTGTATTGCTGAACACTGAAGCTTTCTTT
TRBV28	NA	TRBJ2-1	TRBD2	CASSYSGRAAFF	TGTGCCAGCAGCTACAGCGGGAGGGCCGCGTTCTTC
TRBV5-4	NA	TRBJ2-3	TRBD2	CASSFKRDFADTQYF	TGTGCCAGCAGCTTCAAGCGGGATTTCGCAGATACGCAGTATTTT
TRBV27	NA	TRBJ2-3	NA	CASSLSFDTQYF	TGTGCCAGCAGTTTATCGTTCGATACGCAGTATTTT